One and the same sample provided the 13 T cell receptor beta chains below, sequenced in a study of CD8+ T cells in alopecia areata. Extracted RNA was reverse transcribed into cDNA, the sequencing template. Repertoires were generated with immunoSEQ multiplex PCR, while TCRdb's copy carries only in-frame clones and drops some. The data contain 150,000 to 160,000 clones, about 50% of them singletons. The specimen was CD8+ T cells sorted from blood, collected at week 0. These receptors were taken from a human donor with alopecia areata.

This clone occurred a few times. J is TRBJ2-1 and V is TRBV7-9; TRBD2 matches 16 bases. The CDR3 is 16 residues long. The germline gives CDR1 SEHNR, CDR2 FQNEAQ (reference sequence). The V and J ends lost 5 bases and 5 bases, in that order; junction bases with no gene match: 3. The CDR3 loop reads CASSGTSGGEHNEQFF. CDR3 bases: TGTGCCAGCAGCGGGACTAGCGGGGGGGAACACAATGAGCAGTTCTTC.

About this clone: The same CDR3 arises from other DNA sequences in this sample as well. The chain is built from TRBV30 and TRBJ1-1; tentatively, D is TRBD1 (5 bases). V lost 4 bases, J lost 1 base, and 7 bases lay in between. The CDR3 is 12 residues long. Germline loops: CDR1 GTSNPN, CDR2 SVGIG (reference sequence). The CDR3 DNA sequence: TGTGCCTGGACAGGGACGAACACTGAAGCTTTCTTT. Translated, it gives CAWTGTNTEAFF.

The CDR3 DNA follows: TGCAGCGGGGGTGGGTCAGGGGCTGAAGCTTTCTTT. It encodes CSGGGSGAEAFF. J is TRBJ1-1 and V is TRBV29-1, with D tentatively TRBD1 (6 bases). CDR3 length: 12 residues. Trimming removed 7 bases from V and 6 bases from J, with 15 bases in between. The germline CDR1 and CDR2 sequences are SQVTM and ANQGSEA.

The rearrangement links TRBV13 to TRBJ2-1; no firm D call. The CDR3 consists of 13 residues. With 5 bases removed from V and 5 bases from J, the gap between germline ends came to 10 bases. CDR1 is PRHDT, CDR2 FYEKMQ, per germline (reference sequence). For the CDR3, the DNA is TGTGCCAGCAGCCCACCGTCTGACAATGAGCAGTTCTTC. It codes for CASSPPSDNEQFF.

This clone was recorded a few times. This chain uses TRBV29-1 with TRBJ1-2; 7 nucleotides line up with TRBD1. This CDR3 region has 13 residues. Germline CDR1 and CDR2: SQVTM and ANQGSEA. The junction had 6 bases not matched to a gene; V was cut back by 4 bases and J by 4 bases. The CDR3, as DNA: TGCAGCGTTGTAGGGGGCAAAATCTATGGCTACACCTTC. Translation gives CSVVGGKIYGYTF.

For this clone: This likely stems from a read error, as it lies one base from a far larger clone. The J gene is TRBJ2-1, the V gene TRBV11-2; the D gene is possibly TRBD2 (6 bases). The germline V and J ends were trimmed by 5 bases and 5 bases, with 10 bases remaining between them. Germline CDR1 SGHAT, CDR2 FQNNGV. CDR3 length: 13 amino acids. CDR3 sequence reads: CASSPGTHNEQFF. CDR3 DNA: TGTGCCAGCAGCCCCGGGACTCACAATGAGCAGTTCTTC.

The J gene is TRBJ2-3, the V gene TRBV27, with D tentatively TRBD1 (7 bases). Germline V lookup: CDR1 MNHEY, CDR2 SMNVEV (reference sequence). Trimming removed 1 base from V and 4 bases from J, with 12 bases in between. This CDR3 has 15 amino acids. CDR3 nucleotide sequence: TGTGCCAGCAGTTTATTACCAGGGGGGTCAGATACGCAGTATTTT. It yields the protein CASSLLPGGSDTQYF.

J is TRBJ1-2 and V is TRBV10-2; no firm D call. Germline-derived CDR1 and CDR2 are WSHSY and SAAADI. Trimming cost V 0 bases and J 8 bases, with 10 bases left between them. This CDR3 is built from 13 residues. The CDR3 is CASSESEGGGYTF. The CDR3 region has the DNA TGCGCCAGCAGTGAGTCTGAGGGCGGGGGCTACACCTTC.

V usage is TRBV9 and J usage is TRBJ2-5; weak D call: TRBD2 (6 bases). The CDR3 has 14 residues. The germline CDR1 and CDR2 sequences are SGDLS and YYNGEE. V lost 0 bases to trimming and J lost 2 bases, with 8 bases between them. CDR3 DNA: TGTGCCAGCAGCGTAGGGGACTCACAAGAGACCCAGTACTTC. It specifies CASSVGDSQETQYF.

The sample holds a few counts of this clone. V gene TRBV4-3 combines with J gene TRBJ2-5; 7 bases agree with TRBD1. Trimming took 1 base from V and 6 from J; bases not matched to a gene: 2. The CDR3 extends over 13 amino acids. Germline assignment: CDR1 LGHNA and CDR2 YSLEER. The CDR3 region is CASSQGTGKTQYF. The CDR3 DNA reads as TGCGCCAGCAGCCAAGGGACAGGAAAGACCCAGTACTTC.

As DNA, the CDR3 is TGCGCCAGCAGCCAAGATAAGGCAAGTGGCGCTGAAGCTTTCTTT. Protein: CASSQDKASGAEAFF. V usage is TRBV4-3 and J usage is TRBJ1-1; D gene ambiguous. The V gene's germline CDR1 is LGHNA and CDR2 YSLEER. The CDR3 spans 15 residues. V was shortened by 0 bases and J by 6 bases, with 14 bases between the two germline ends.

This clone has just a few counts. The CDR3 DNA reads TGCGCCAGCGGGTATGCAACTAATGAAAAACTGTTTTTT. It is translated as CASGYATNEKLFF. The rearrangement uses TRBV4-1 and TRBJ1-4; D is uncertain. Per the germline V gene, CDR1 is MGHRA and CDR2 is YSYEKL. The V and J ends lost 8 bases and 0 bases respectively, with 7 bases between them. CDR3 length: 13 residues.

V usage is TRBV5-6 and J usage is TRBJ1-1, with TRBD1 matching over 9 bases. Germline V gene lookup returns CDR1 SGHDT and CDR2 YYEEEE. This CDR3 spans 15 amino acids. The V and J ends lost 1 base and 8 bases, in that order; junction bases with no gene match: 9. CDR3 loop: CASSLLQGAREEAFF. The CDR3 DNA is TGTGCCAGCAGCTTGTTACAGGGGGCCAGGGAAGAAGCTTTCTTT.